Sequencing of this T cell receptor beta chain was carried out in a study of T cell responses to AZD1222 COVID-19 vaccine. Libraries were prepared by immunoSEQ multiplex PCR; TCRdb keeps only in-frame clonotypes and omits some of them. The data show roughly 100,000 clones, with 75% to 90% seen just once and over 35% held by the top ten. As concerns this clone: The antigen remains unidentified.

General study points: Repertoire samples came only from after the peak T cell response.

Germline CDR1 SSHAT, CDR2 FNYEAQ (reference sequence). Trimming removed 5 bases from V and 5 bases from J, with 16 bases in between. The CDR3 is made up of 15 amino acids. The input for sequencing was peripheral blood, taken 28 days after the second AZD1222 dose. The chain employs TRBV7-7 and TRBJ2-1, with D perhaps TRBD2 (5 bases). The TCR sequence derives from an adult who received the AZD1222 COVID-19 vaccine. The CDR3 sequence: CASSPREGLNNEQFF. The CDR3, as DNA: TGTGCCAGCAGCCCTAGAGAGGGCTTGAACAATGAGCAGTTCTTC.